This TCR beta chain was found in a study of T cell responses to AZD1222 COVID-19 vaccine. Study as a whole: Pooling was applied to second doses at about 4 or about 12 weeks. Study-wide results and limits: White British ancestry dominated among donors, who included more females, and clonal diversity was possibly underestimated. Close to half of spike-specific TCRs reportedly recognize unmutated variant regions. Spike-specific TCRs gained breadth and depth after people received two AZD1222 doses.

TCRdb keeps only in-frame clones here, not all; method: immunoSEQ multiplex PCR. The repertoire holds fewer than 150,000 clones, with 90% to 95% as singletons. In regard to this clone: Its antigen is undetermined.

This CDR3 region has 17 residues. V was clipped by 1 base and J by 2 bases; unmatched bases: 7. Germline lookup yields CDR1 SGHDN and CDR2 FVKESK. The specimen was peripheral blood, collected on day 0 of AZD1222 vaccination. The sequence came from an adult in good health. The chain joins TRBV14 to TRBJ2-3, with TRBD2 matching over 9 bases. CDR3 amino acids: CASSQGTSAEYTDTQYF. Written as DNA, the CDR3 is TGTGCCAGCAGCCAAGGGACTAGCGCCGAATACACAGATACGCAGTATTTT.